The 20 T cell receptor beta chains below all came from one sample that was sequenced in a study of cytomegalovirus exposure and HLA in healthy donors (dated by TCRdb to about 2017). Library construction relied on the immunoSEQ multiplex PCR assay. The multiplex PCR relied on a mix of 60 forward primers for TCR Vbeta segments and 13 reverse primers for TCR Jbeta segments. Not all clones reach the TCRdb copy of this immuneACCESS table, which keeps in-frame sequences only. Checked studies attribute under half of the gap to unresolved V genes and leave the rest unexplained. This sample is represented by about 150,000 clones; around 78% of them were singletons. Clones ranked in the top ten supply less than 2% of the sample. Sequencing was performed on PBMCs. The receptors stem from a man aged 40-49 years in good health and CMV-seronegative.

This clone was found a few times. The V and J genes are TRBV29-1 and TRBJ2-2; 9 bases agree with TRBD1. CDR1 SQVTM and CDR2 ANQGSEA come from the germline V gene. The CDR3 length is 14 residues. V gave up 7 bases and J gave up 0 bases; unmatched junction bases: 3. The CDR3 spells CSAWTGANTGELFF. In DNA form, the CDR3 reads TGCAGCGCATGGACAGGGGCGAACACCGGGGAGCTGTTTTTT.

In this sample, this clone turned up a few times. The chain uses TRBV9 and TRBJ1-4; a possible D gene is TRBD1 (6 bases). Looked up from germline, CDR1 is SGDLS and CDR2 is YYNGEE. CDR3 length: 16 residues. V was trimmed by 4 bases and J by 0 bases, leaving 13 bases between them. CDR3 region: CASSPSYRATNEKLFF. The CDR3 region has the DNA TGTGCCAGCAGCCCAAGCTACAGGGCAACTAATGAAAAACTGTTTTTT.

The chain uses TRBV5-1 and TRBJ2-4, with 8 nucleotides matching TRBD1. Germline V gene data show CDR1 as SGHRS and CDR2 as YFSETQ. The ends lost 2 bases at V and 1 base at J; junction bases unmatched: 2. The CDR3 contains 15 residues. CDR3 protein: CASSFDRGAKNIQYF. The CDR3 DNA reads TGCGCCAGCAGCTTCGACAGGGGCGCCAAAAACATTCAGTACTTC.

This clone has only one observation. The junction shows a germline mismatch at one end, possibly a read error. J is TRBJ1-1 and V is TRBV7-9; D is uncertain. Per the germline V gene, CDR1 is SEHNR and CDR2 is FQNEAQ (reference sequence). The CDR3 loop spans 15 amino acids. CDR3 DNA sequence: TGTTCCAGCAGCTTCCCCACCACACTGAACACTGAAGCTTTCTTT. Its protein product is CSSSFPTTLNTEAFF.

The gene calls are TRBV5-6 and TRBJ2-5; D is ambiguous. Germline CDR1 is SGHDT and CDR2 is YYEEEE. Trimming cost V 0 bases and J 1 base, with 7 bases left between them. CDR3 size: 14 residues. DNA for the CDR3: TGTGCCAGCAGCTTGGTTAATTTCCAAGAGACCCAGTACTTC. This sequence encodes CASSLVNFQETQYF.

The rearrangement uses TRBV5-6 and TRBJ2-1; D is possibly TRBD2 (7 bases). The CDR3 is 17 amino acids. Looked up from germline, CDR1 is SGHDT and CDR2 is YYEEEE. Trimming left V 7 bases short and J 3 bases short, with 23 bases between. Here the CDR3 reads CASLTLGGGSDYNEQFF. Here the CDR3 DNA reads TGTGCCAGCCTTACCCTCGGGGGCGGGAGTGACTACAATGAGCAGTTCTTC.

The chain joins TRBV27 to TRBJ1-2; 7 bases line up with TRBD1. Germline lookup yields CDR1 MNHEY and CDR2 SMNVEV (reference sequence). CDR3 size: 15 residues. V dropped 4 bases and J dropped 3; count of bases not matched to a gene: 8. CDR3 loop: CASSSPGQSYYGYTF. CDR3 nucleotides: TGTGCCAGCAGTTCCCCGGGACAGAGCTACTATGGCTACACCTTC.

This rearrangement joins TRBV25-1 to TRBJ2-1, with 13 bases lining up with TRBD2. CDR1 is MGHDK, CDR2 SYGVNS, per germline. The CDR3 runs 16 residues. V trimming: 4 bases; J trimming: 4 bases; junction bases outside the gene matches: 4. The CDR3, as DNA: TGTGCCAGCAGTGCGCCGGGACTAGCGGGATACAATGAGCAGTTCTTC. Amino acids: CASSAPGLAGYNEQFF.

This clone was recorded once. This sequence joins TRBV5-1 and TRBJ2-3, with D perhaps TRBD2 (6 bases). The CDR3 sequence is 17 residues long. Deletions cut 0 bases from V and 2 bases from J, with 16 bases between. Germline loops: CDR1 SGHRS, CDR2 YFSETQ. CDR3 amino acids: CASSLAHGGPITDTQYF. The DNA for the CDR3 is TGCGCCAGCAGCTTGGCTCACGGGGGACCAATCACAGATACGCAGTATTTT.

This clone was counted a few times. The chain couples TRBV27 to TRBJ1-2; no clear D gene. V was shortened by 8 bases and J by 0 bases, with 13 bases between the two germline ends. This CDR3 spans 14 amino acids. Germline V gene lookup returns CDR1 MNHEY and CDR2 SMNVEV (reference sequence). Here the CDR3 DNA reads TGTGCCAGCCGCGAGGGCCCCACTAACTATGGCTACACCTTC. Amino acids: CASREGPTNYGYTF.

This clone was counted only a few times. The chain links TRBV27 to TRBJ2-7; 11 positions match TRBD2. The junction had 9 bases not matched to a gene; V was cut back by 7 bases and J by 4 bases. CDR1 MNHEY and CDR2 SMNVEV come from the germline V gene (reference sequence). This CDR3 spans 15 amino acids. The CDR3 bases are TGTGCCAGCAACCTAGCGGGAGGTCCCTCTTACGAGCAGTACTTC. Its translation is CASNLAGGPSYEQYF.

CDR3 nucleotides: TGTGCCAGCAGCCCCCAACAGGGATCAGGAAACACCATATATTTT. Its protein product is CASSPQQGSGNTIYF. The chain is built from TRBV7-2 and TRBJ1-3; perhaps TRBD1 as D (6 bases). The germline V gene encodes CDR1 SGHTA and CDR2 FQGNSA. V lost 5 bases and J lost 4, with 15 bases in between. This CDR3 has 15 residues.

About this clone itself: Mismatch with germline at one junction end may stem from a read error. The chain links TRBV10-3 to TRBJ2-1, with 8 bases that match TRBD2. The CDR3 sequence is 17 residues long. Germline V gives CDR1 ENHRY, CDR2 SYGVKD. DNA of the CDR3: TGTGCCATCAGGAACAGTGGTCGGGAGGGATCCTACAGTGAGCAGTTCTTC. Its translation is CAIRNSGREGSYSEQFF.

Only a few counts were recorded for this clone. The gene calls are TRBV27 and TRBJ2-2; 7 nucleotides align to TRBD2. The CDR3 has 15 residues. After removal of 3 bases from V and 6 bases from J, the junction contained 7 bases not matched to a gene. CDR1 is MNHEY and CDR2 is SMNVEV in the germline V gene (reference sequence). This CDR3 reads CASSFRGRGAGELFF. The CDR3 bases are TGTGCCAGCAGTTTCCGCGGGAGAGGTGCCGGGGAGCTGTTTTTT.

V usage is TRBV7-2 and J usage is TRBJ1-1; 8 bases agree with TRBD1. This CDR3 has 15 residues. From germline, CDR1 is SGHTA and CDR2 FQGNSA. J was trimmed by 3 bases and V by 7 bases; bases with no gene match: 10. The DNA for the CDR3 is TGTGCCAGCACCTACCGCCAGGGGGCGGACACTGAAGCTTTCTTT. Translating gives CASTYRQGADTEAFF.

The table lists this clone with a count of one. CDR3 sequence: CASSLASTNEKLFF. The CDR3 coding sequence is TGTGCCAGCAGCTTAGCCTCAACTAATGAAAAACTGTTTTTT. V gene TRBV7-8 combines with J gene TRBJ1-4, with D hard to call. Trimming removed 0 bases at V and 0 bases at J, with 2 bases between. CDR1 is SGHVS, CDR2 FQNEAQ, per germline. The CDR3 extends over 14 amino acids.

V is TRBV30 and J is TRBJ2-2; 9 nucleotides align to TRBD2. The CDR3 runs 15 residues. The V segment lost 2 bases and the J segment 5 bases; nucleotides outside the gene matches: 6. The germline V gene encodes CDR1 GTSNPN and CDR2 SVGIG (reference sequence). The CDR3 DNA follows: TGTGCCTGGAGTTCGCTAGCGGGAAGGACCGGGGAGCTGTTTTTT. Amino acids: CAWSSLAGRTGELFF. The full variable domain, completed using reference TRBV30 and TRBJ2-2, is SQTIHQWPATLVQPVGSPLSLECTVEGTSNPNLYWYRQAAGRGLQLLFYSVGIGQISSEVPQNLSASRPQDRQFILSSKKLLLSDSGFYLCAWSSLAGRTGELFFGEGSRLTVL.

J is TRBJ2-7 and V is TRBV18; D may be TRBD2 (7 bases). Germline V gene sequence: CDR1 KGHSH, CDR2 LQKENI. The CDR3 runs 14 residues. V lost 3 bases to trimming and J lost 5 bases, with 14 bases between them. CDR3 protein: CASSPLAGADEQYV. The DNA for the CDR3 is TGTGCCAGCTCACCGCTGGCGGGGGCGGACGAGCAGTACGTC.

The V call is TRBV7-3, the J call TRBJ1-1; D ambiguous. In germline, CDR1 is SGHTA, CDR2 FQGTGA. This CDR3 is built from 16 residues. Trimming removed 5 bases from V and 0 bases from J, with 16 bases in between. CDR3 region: CASSQEGGYMNTEAFF. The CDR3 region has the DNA TGTGCCAGCAGCCAGGAGGGCGGATACATGAACACTGAAGCTTTCTTT.

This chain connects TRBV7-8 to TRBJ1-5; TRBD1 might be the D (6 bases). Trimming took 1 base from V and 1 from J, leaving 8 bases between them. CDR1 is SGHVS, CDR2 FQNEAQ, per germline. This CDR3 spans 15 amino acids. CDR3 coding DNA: TGTGCCAGCAGCTTAGACAGGGAGAGCAATCAGCCCCAGCATTTT. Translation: CASSLDRESNQPQHF.